These 8 T cell receptor beta chains originate from one sample sequenced in a study of blood T cell repertoires in COVID-19. Only in-frame clones appear in the TCRdb table, and some are missing; sequencing was by immunoSEQ multiplex PCR. The table has 250,000 or so clones, around 87% seen once. Sample: peripheral blood. The receptors shown here come from a woman aged 55-69 years with COVID-19, enrolled during active disease.

The chain has TRBV5-4 and TRBJ2-4; 11 bases line up with TRBD1. Looked up from germline, CDR1 is SGHNT and CDR2 is YYREEE (reference sequence). CDR3 length: 16 residues. The V and J ends lost 3 bases and 3 bases, in that order; junction bases with no gene match: 5. Written as DNA, the CDR3 is TGTGCCAGCAGCTCGGGACAGGGGGTCGGCAAAAACATTCAGTACTTC. This sequence encodes CASSSGQGVGKNIQYF.

The gene calls are TRBV4-1 and TRBJ2-1; possibly TRBD2 for D (6 bases). The CDR3 has 16 amino acids. Trimming stripped 1 base from V and 5 bases from J, with 15 bases between. Per the germline V gene, CDR1 is MGHRA and CDR2 is YSYEKL. The CDR3 region has the DNA TGCGCCAGCAGCCAAGGGGGCGGGGCCCTGAACAATGAGCAGTTCTTC. Its protein product is CASSQGGGALNNEQFF.

The CDR3 loop reads CASSGQGRNQPQHF. As DNA, the CDR3 is TGTGCCAGCAGCGGACAGGGGCGCAATCAGCCCCAGCATTTT. The chain combines TRBV2 with TRBJ1-5; 9 bases are shared with TRBD1. Germline loops: CDR1 SNHLY, CDR2 FYNNEI. V lost 6 bases to trimming and J lost 2 bases; unmatched junction nucleotides: 2. The CDR3 consists of 14 residues.

This chain joins TRBV7-3 and TRBJ1-6, with 8 nucleotides matching TRBD1. The CDR3 spans 15 residues. V lost 6 bases, J lost 7 bases, and 8 bases stayed unmatched. CDR1 is SGHTA and CDR2 is FQGTGA in the germline V gene. CDR3 sequence reads: CASSWTGRLNSPLHF. CDR3 sequence (DNA): TGTGCCAGCAGTTGGACAGGGAGGTTAAATTCACCCCTCCACTTT.

This chain links TRBV9 with TRBJ2-3; 15 nucleotides agree with TRBD2. V was pared by 4 bases and J by 2 bases, with 5 bases of the junction left unmatched. Germline values: CDR1 SGDLS, CDR2 YYNGEE. CDR3 size: 17 residues. The CDR3: CASSTGLAGGITDTQYF. In nucleotides, the CDR3 is TGTGCCAGCAGCACCGGACTAGCGGGGGGGATCACAGATACGCAGTATTTT.

CDR3 nucleotides: TGTGCCAGCAGCTTTGGGCAGGATGGTTCACCCCTCCACTTT. It encodes CASSFGQDGSPLHF. The chain uses TRBV7-9 and TRBJ1-6; D unclear. The CDR3 runs to 14 residues. Trimming left V 3 bases short and J 9 bases short, with 12 bases between. Germline V CDR1 and CDR2: SEHNR, FQNEAQ (reference sequence).

The chain carries TRBV2 and TRBJ2-7; TRBD2 aligns across 7 bases. V lost 8 bases and J lost 3; bases outside the gene matches: 10. CDR3 length equals 14 residues. Germline assignment: CDR1 SNHLY and CDR2 FYNNEI. CDR3 DNA sequence: TGTGCCAGCGGCGGGGACTACAATTACTACGAGCAGTACTTC. Its protein product is CASGGDYNYYEQYF.

V gene TRBV9 combines with J gene TRBJ2-3; 11 bases line up with TRBD2. V was clipped by 1 base and J by 4 bases; unmatched bases: 8. CDR3 length equals 17 residues. Germline CDR1 reads SGDLS; CDR2 reads YYNGEE. CDR3 in DNA: TGTGCCAGCAGCGTAATGGGTAGCGGGGGGGGCGCAGATACGCAGTATTTT. It codes for CASSVMGSGGGADTQYF.